These 28 T cell receptor beta chains came from one sample sequenced in a study of PD-1 blockade in classical Hodgkin lymphoma. Every patient experienced relapse after autologous stem cell transplantation, and brentuximab vedotin exposure varied. TCRdb's table, derived via immunoSEQ multiplex PCR, lists solely in-frame clones and lacks some. The sample comprises about 46,000 clones, about three quarters of which are singletons, and roughly 11% rests with the top ten. Material: peripheral blood mononuclear cells (PBMCs), obtained at baseline. Receptor source: a human donor with classical Hodgkin lymphoma.

This clone was counted between two and nine times. The chain links TRBV19 to TRBJ2-7, with no clear D. With 3 bases removed from V and 6 bases from J, the gap between germline ends came to 9 bases. Germline values: CDR1 LNHDA, CDR2 SQIVND (reference sequence). The CDR3 spans 12 residues. The chain's CDR3 is CASSIPNGEQYF. CDR3 nucleotides: TGTGCCAGTAGTATCCCCAATGGCGAGCAGTACTTC.

The J gene is TRBJ1-4, the V gene TRBV5-6; 7 bases fit TRBD1. CDR3 length: 14 residues. V was pared by 3 bases and J by 7 bases, with 6 bases of the junction left unmatched. Germline assignment: CDR1 SGHDT and CDR2 YYEEEE. DNA for the CDR3: TGTGCCAGCAGCTCGACAGGGCTCGGTGAAAAACTGTTTTTT. Translation gives CASSSTGLGEKLFF.

The chain combines TRBV15 with TRBJ2-5; no clear D gene. The CDR3 spans 15 residues. The germline V gene has CDR1 LNHNV and CDR2 YYDKDF (reference sequence). V was trimmed by 0 bases and J by 1 base, leaving 9 bases between them. CDR3: CATSREPWAQETQYF. The CDR3 DNA follows: TGTGCCACCAGCAGAGAACCATGGGCCCAAGAGACCCAGTACTTC.

The chain combines TRBV6-5 with TRBJ1-6; D uncertain. V was pared by 6 bases and J by 8 bases, with 5 bases between. Germline CDR1 MNHEY, CDR2 SVGAGI. The CDR3 sequence is 11 residues long. The CDR3 bases are TGTGCCAGCAGCACCGATTCACCCCTCCACTTT. Its protein is CASSTDSPLHF.

The V gene is TRBV28, the J gene TRBJ2-5, with TRBD2 as a possible D gene (7 bases). The CDR3 is made up of 15 amino acids. V lost 8 bases, J lost 4 bases, and 20 bases lay in between. Germline values: CDR1 MDHEN, CDR2 SYDVKM. The chain's CDR3 is CASRPGGQGRETQYF. Written as DNA, the CDR3 is TGTGCCAGCCGCCCCGGGGGGCAGGGGAGAGAGACCCAGTACTTC.

The V call is TRBV5-4, the J call TRBJ2-1, with 7 positions matching TRBD1. The CDR3 has 15 residues. V shed 3 bases and J 0 bases; nucleotides not matched to a gene: 3. CDR1 and CDR2 (germline): SGHNT, YYREEE (reference sequence). CDR3 DNA: TGTGCCAGCAGCTCCGGGACAGACTCCTACAATGAGCAGTTCTTC. This translates into CASSSGTDSYNEQFF.

This chain uses TRBV7-2 with TRBJ1-1; D uncertain. V was pared by 1 base and J by 3 bases, with 15 bases between. Germline lookup yields CDR1 SGHTA and CDR2 FQGNSA. This CDR3 is 16 amino acids long. In DNA, the CDR3 is TGTGCCAGCAGCTTAGATATCGGGGTACGAGACACTGAAGCTTTCTTT. It translates to CASSLDIGVRDTEAFF.

In this sample, this clone turned up once. J is TRBJ2-7 and V is TRBV14, with D tentatively TRBD1 (6 bases). Germline V gene sequence: CDR1 SGHDN, CDR2 FVKESK. V lost 1 base, J lost 2 bases, and 15 bases lay in between. This CDR3 contains 16 residues. CDR3 coding DNA: TGTGCCAGCAGCCAAGTGGCCGGGACACCGACCTACGAGCAGTACTTC. This codes for CASSQVAGTPTYEQYF.

The J gene is TRBJ2-1, the V gene TRBV7-9, with D hard to call. The V end was cut by 5 bases, the J end by 3 bases, with 17 bases between. This CDR3 has 16 residues. Germline V gene data show CDR1 as SEHNR and CDR2 as FQNEAQ (reference sequence). This chain's CDR3 is CASSPRGDPVYNEQFF. Here the CDR3 DNA reads TGTGCCAGCAGCCCCCGAGGAGACCCGGTCTACAATGAGCAGTTCTTC. Using reference TRBV7-9 and TRBJ2-1 for the parts outside the CDR3, the full variable domain is DTGVSQNPRHKITKRGQNVTFRCDPISEHNRLYWYRQTLGQGPEFLTYFQNEAQLEKSRLLSDRFSAERPKGSFSTLEIQRTEQGDSAMYLCASSPRGDPVYNEQFFGPGTRLTVL.

The chain has TRBV28 and TRBJ2-5; 7 nucleotides agree with TRBD1. The CDR3 is made up of 16 amino acids. Germline V gene lookup returns CDR1 MDHEN and CDR2 SYDVKM. With V trimmed by 4 bases and J by 5 bases, 13 bases remained unmatched. CDR3 amino acids: CASSSQGVVRMETQYF. The CDR3 DNA follows: TGTGCCAGCAGTTCGCAGGGGGTTGTTAGGATGGAGACCCAGTACTTC.

This clone was recorded once. V gene TRBV5-6 combines with J gene TRBJ2-1; D is undetermined. V dropped 2 bases and J dropped 4 bases, with 7 bases sitting between them. Germline values: CDR1 SGHDT, CDR2 YYEEEE. The CDR3 loop spans 13 amino acids. The CDR3 DNA reads as TGTGCCAGCAGCTTCAAAGGGTACAATGAGCAGTTCTTC. Translated, it gives CASSFKGYNEQFF.

This chain connects TRBV9 to TRBJ2-2; D tentatively reads TRBD1 or TRBD2 (5 bases each). V was pared by 0 bases and J by 3 bases, with 9 bases between. CDR3 length: 15 residues. CDR1 and CDR2 from the germline V gene are SGDLS and YYNGEE. CDR3 in DNA: TGTGCCAGCAGCGTAGGGGGGAGCTACACCGGGGAGCTGTTTTTT. Its protein product is CASSVGGSYTGELFF.

The chain couples TRBV5-1 to TRBJ2-3; D might be TRBD2 (5 bases). The CDR3 spans 15 residues. Per the germline V gene, CDR1 is SGHRS and CDR2 is YFSETQ. Trimming cost V 4 bases and J 1 base, with 13 bases left between them. This chain's CDR3 is CASSPPIGGTDTQYF. CDR3 nucleotides: TGCGCCAGCAGCCCCCCTATCGGGGGCACAGATACGCAGTATTTT.

The rearrangement joins TRBV6-1 to TRBJ2-1; 11 bases are a match to TRBD2. This CDR3 is built from 16 residues. Germline CDR1 reads MNHNS; CDR2 reads SASEGT. The junction had 4 bases not matched to a gene; V was cut back by 4 bases and J by 2 bases. The CDR3 DNA sequence: TGTGCCAGCAGTGTCGTAGCGGGAGGGCCCTACAATGAGCAGTTCTTC. Protein sequence: CASSVVAGGPYNEQFF.

V usage is TRBV28 and J usage is TRBJ1-3, with TRBD1 as a possible D gene (6 bases). V dropped 6 bases and J dropped 6 bases, with 15 bases sitting between them. Germline V gives CDR1 MDHEN, CDR2 SYDVKM. The CDR3 sequence is 14 residues long. DNA for the CDR3: TGTGCCAGCAGGGACTGGACAGTCCTAAACACCATATATTTT. This encodes CASRDWTVLNTIYF.

The chain has TRBV19 and TRBJ2-4; TRBD1 agrees at 8 bases. The germline gives CDR1 LNHDA, CDR2 SQIVND (reference sequence). V shed 8 bases, J shed 5 bases, and the junction held 14 bases outside the gene matches. The CDR3 runs 16 residues. This CDR3 is CASSPWTGKYENIQYF. The CDR3 bases are TGTGCCAGTTCTCCCTGGACAGGGAAATATGAAAACATTCAGTACTTC.

This rearrangement joins TRBV14 to TRBJ1-1, with 7 bases identical to TRBD1. The V gene's germline CDR1 is SGHDN and CDR2 FVKESK. This CDR3 has 13 residues. Losses at the gene ends were 1 base for V and 11 bases for J; bases not matched to a gene: 7. The CDR3 region is CASSQAGGTVAFF. The CDR3 nucleotides read TGTGCCAGCAGCCAAGCAGGGGGGACTGTGGCTTTCTTT.

V gene TRBV7-8 combines with J gene TRBJ2-1; 9 bases are a match to TRBD1. The CDR3 is made up of 16 amino acids. V lost 2 bases to trimming and J lost 5 bases; unmatched junction nucleotides: 7. Germline-derived CDR1 and CDR2 are SGHVS and FQNEAQ. The CDR3 loop reads CASSLLPGTGNNEQFF. CDR3 sequence (DNA): TGTGCCAGCAGCTTATTACCCGGGACAGGGAACAATGAGCAGTTCTTC.

The chain carries TRBV5-1 and TRBJ2-3, with D possibly TRBD2 on 6 matching bases. The CDR3 consists of 14 residues. The V gene's germline CDR1 is SGHRS and CDR2 YFSETQ. The V end was cut by 1 base, the J end by 4 bases, with 10 bases between. CDR3 in amino acids: CASSLWDFPDTQYF. For the CDR3, the DNA is TGCGCCAGCAGCTTGTGGGACTTTCCAGATACGCAGTATTTT.

This clone is a singleton in its sample. V is TRBV11-2 and J is TRBJ2-7; D possibly uses TRBD1 or TRBD2 (5 bases each). CDR1 and CDR2 from the germline V gene are SGHAT and FQNNGV. CDR3 size: 13 residues. V lost 2 bases and J 11 bases, leaving 16 bases between the germline ends. CDR3 amino acids: CASSLSTGPREYF. Written as DNA, the CDR3 is TGTGCCAGCAGCTTATCGACGGGACCCAGAGAGTACTTC.

This clone was observed a handful of times. This rearrangement joins TRBV2 to TRBJ2-2; TRBD1 agrees at 8 bases. CDR1 and CDR2 (germline): SNHLY, FYNNEI. V lost 2 bases, J lost 4 bases, and 9 bases stayed unmatched. The CDR3 loop spans 17 amino acids. The chain's CDR3 is CASSETTGGSFTGELFF. CDR3 in DNA: TGTGCCAGCAGTGAAACCACAGGGGGGTCCTTCACCGGGGAGCTGTTTTTT.

The chain links TRBV28 to TRBJ2-6; D is ambiguous. The germline gives CDR1 MDHEN, CDR2 SYDVKM. The length of the CDR3 is 14 residues. Trimming pared 8 bases from V and 0 bases from J, leaving 8 bases between. CDR3 amino acids: CASLSGSGANVLTF. CDR3 nucleotide sequence: TGTGCCAGCCTCTCAGGCTCTGGGGCCAACGTCCTGACTTTC.

This chain joins TRBV7-3 and TRBJ1-5; D remains ambiguous. The V gene's germline CDR1 is SGHTA and CDR2 FQGTGA. V was pared by 3 bases and J by 15 bases, with 18 bases between. This CDR3 is 13 amino acids long. The DNA of the CDR3 is TGTGCCAGCAGCTTCCCCCGACCGGGCTCCCGGCATTTT. This gives the protein CASSFPRPGSRHF.

This clone showed up just a few times. The chain uses TRBV7-9 and TRBJ2-7, with D possibly TRBD1 on 5 matching bases. The V gene's germline CDR1 is SEHNR and CDR2 FQNEAQ (reference sequence). The V gene lost 4 bases and the J gene lost 2 bases, with 12 bases spanning the gap. This CDR3 region has 14 residues. The CDR3 DNA follows: TGTGCCAGCAGCTCGCCAGGGTTCCCCTACGAGCAGTACTTC. This translates into CASSSPGFPYEQYF.

V gene TRBV25-1 combines with J gene TRBJ2-7; no clear D. Germline V lookup: CDR1 MGHDK, CDR2 SYGVNS. This CDR3 has 16 amino acids. V gave up 2 bases and J gave up 6 bases, with 20 bases separating them. CDR3 loop: CASSEGRPVSRTEQYF. CDR3 in DNA: TGTGCCAGCAGTGAAGGACGCCCGGTTAGTCGTACCGAGCAGTACTTC.

This clone appeared a few times. The chain joins TRBV19 to TRBJ1-2, with TRBD1 matching over 7 bases. Losses at the gene ends were 7 bases for V and 7 bases for J; bases not matched to a gene: 15. The CDR3 contains 15 residues. Germline-derived CDR1 and CDR2 are LNHDA and SQIVND (reference sequence). CDR3 sequence (DNA): TGTGCCAGTAACGTACAGGGGTTGTCTGCTATTGGCTACACCTTC. This codes for CASNVQGLSAIGYTF.

The rearrangement joins TRBV29-1 to TRBJ2-7, with D possibly matching TRBD1 (6 bases). This CDR3 has 12 amino acids. Germline V CDR1 and CDR2: SQVTM, ANQGSEA. Trimming took off 7 bases at V and 0 bases at J, with 10 bases between the two ends. CDR3 DNA: TGCAGCGCCACGGACAGCTCCTACGAGCAGTACTTC. Encoded protein: CSATDSSYEQYF.

This clone was observed a handful of times. The rearrangement joins TRBV19 to TRBJ1-2, with 11 bases aligning to TRBD1. After removal of 6 bases from V and 4 bases from J, the junction contained 7 bases not matched to a gene. The CDR3 has 15 amino acids. Germline V gene data show CDR1 as LNHDA and CDR2 as SQIVND (reference sequence). CDR3 DNA sequence: TGTGCCAGTAGACCCGGGACAGGGGGTACCTATGGCTACACCTTC. Encoded protein: CASRPGTGGTYGYTF.